This T cell receptor (beta chain) was observed in a study of T-cell memory formation after mild COVID-19. Each CDR3 protein is one row after TCRdb ran MiXCR on the 5' RACE reads. The sample yields a few hundred thousand distinct CDR3 sequences, 20% to 25% seen once. General study findings and limits: SARS-CoV-2 specificity was not confirmed for second-wave clones peaking on day 37.

About this clonotype: Its antigen is not known.

CDR3 size: 11 residues. CDR1 SQVTM and CDR2 ANQGSEA come from the germline V gene. Trimming took 7 bases from V and 2 from J, leaving 9 bases between them. Material for sequencing was PBMCs or a T cell subset sorted from them (not recorded which). This clonotype was sampled from a man aged 18 to 29 who had mild COVID-19 (a few samples of this study predate the infection). Cell type and time point are not known. V usage is TRBV29-1 and J usage is TRBJ2-7; D perhaps matches TRBD1 (6 bases). The CDR3 DNA follows: TGCAGCGGAACAGGGCCCTACGAGCAGTACTTC. It translates to CSGTGPYEQYF.